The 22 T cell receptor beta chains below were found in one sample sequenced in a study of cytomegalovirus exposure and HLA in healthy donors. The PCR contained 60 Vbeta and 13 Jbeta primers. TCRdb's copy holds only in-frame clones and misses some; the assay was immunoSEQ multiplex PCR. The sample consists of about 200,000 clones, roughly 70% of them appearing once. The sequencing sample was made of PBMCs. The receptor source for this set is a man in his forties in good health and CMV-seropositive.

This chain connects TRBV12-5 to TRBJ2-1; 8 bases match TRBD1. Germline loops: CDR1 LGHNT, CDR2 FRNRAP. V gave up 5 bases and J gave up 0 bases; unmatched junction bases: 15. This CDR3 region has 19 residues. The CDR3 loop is CASGLQLGPRGPSYNEQFF. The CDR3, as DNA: TGTGCTAGTGGTCTACAACTGGGGCCCAGGGGGCCCTCCTACAATGAGCAGTTCTTC.

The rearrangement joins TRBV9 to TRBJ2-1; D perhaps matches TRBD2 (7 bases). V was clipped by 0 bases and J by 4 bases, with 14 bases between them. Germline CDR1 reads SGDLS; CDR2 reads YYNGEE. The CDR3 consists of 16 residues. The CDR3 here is CASSVVGGAMYNEQFF. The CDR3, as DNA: TGTGCCAGCAGCGTAGTAGGGGGGGCGATGTACAATGAGCAGTTCTTC.

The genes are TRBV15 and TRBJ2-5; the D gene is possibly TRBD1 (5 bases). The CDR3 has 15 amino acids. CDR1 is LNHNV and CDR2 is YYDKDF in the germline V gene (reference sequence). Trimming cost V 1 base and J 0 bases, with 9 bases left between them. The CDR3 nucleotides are TGTGCCACCAGCAGAGCCCGACAGTACCAAGAGACCCAGTACTTC. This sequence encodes CATSRARQYQETQYF.

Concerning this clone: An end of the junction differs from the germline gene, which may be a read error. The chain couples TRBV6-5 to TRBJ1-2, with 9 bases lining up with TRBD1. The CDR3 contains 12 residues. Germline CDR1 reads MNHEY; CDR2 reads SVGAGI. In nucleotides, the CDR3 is TGTGCCAGCACCAGACAGGGGGGTGGCTGCACCTTC. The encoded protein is CASTRQGGGCTF.

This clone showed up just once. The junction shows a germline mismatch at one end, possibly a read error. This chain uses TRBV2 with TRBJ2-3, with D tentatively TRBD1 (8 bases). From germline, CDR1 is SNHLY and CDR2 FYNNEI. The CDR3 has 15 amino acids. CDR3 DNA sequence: TGTGCCAGCAGTGAAGTGCTGGGGGGGACAGGTACGCAGTATTTT. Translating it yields CASSEVLGGTGTQYF.

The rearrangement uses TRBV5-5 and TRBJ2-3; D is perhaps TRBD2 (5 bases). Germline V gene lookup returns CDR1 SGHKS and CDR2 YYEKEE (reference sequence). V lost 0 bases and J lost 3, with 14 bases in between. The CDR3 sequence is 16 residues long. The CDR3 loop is CASSLAIHSGTDTQYF. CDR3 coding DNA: TGTGCCAGCAGCTTGGCCATCCACAGCGGAACAGATACGCAGTATTTT.

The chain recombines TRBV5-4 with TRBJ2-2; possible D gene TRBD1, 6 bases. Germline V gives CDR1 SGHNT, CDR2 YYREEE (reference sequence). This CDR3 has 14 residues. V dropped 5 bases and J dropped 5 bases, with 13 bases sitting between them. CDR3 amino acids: CASRSPTGTGELFF. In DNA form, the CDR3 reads TGTGCCAGCAGAAGCCCAACAGGGACCGGGGAGCTGTTTTTT.

DNA for the CDR3: TGTGCCAGCACCGGGGACAGAAACTATGGCTACACCTTC. It codes for CASTGDRNYGYTF. The chain links TRBV2 to TRBJ1-2; 7 bases map to TRBD1. This CDR3 region has 13 residues. V shed 7 bases, J shed 2 bases, and the junction held 4 bases outside the gene matches. The germline V gene has CDR1 SNHLY and CDR2 FYNNEI.

The CDR3 DNA reads as TGCGCCAGCAGCTCCACCGGGACAGGGCGCTACGAGCAGTACTTC. It is translated as CASSSTGTGRYEQYF. The gene calls are TRBV5-1 and TRBJ2-7; 9 bases fit TRBD1. The CDR3 covers 15 residues. V shed 3 bases, J shed 3 bases, and the junction held 7 bases outside the gene matches. From germline, CDR1 is SGHRS and CDR2 YFSETQ.

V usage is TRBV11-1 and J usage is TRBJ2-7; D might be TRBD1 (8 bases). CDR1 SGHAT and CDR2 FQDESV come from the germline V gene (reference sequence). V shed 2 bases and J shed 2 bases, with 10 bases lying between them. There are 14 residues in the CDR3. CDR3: CASSLTGGAYEQYF. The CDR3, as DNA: TGTGCCAGCAGCTTAACAGGGGGGGCCTACGAGCAGTACTTC. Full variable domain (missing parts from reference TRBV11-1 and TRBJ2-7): EAEVAQSPRYKITEKSQAVAFWCDPISGHATLYWYRQILGQGPELLVQFQDESVVDDSQLPKDRFSAERLKGVDSTLKIQPAELGDSAMYLCASSLTGGAYEQYFGPGTRLTVT.

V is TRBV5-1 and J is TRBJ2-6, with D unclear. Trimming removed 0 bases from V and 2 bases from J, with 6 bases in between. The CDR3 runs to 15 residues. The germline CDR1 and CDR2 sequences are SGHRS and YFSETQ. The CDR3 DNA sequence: TGCGCCAGCAGCTTGGCCCGGGCTGGGGCCAACGTCCTGACTTTC. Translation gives CASSLARAGANVLTF.

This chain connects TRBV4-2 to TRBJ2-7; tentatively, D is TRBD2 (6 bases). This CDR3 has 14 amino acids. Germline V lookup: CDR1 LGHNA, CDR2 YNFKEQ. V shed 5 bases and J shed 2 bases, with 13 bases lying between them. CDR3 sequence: CASSYGRTTYEQYF. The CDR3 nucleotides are TGTGCCAGCAGCTACGGACGGACTACCTACGAGCAGTACTTC.

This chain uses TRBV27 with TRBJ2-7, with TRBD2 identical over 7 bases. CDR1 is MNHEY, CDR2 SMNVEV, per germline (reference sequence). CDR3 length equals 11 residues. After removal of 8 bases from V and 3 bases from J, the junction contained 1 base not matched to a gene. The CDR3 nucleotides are TGTGCCAGCGGACTAGACTACGAGCAGTACTTC. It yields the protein CASGLDYEQYF.

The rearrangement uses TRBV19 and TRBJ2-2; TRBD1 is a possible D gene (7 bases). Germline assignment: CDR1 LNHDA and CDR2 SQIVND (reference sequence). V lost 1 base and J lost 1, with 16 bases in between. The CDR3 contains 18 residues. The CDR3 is CASSIVAAQGGNTGELFF. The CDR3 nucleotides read TGTGCCAGTAGTATAGTGGCCGCCCAGGGGGGGAACACCGGGGAGCTGTTTTTT. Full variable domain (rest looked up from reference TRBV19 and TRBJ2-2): DGGITQSPKYLFRKEGQNVTLSCEQNLNHDAMYWYRQDPGQGLRLIYYSQIVNDFQKGDIAEGYSVSREKKESFPLTVTSAQKNPTAFYLCASSIVAAQGGNTGELFFGEGSRLTVL.

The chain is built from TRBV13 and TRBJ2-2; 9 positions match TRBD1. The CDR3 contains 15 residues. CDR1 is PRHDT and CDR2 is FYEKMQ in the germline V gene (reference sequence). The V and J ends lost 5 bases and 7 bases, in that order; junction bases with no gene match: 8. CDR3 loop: CASSAGQGGNGELFF. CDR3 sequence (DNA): TGTGCCAGCAGCGCGGGACAGGGAGGAAACGGGGAGCTGTTTTTT. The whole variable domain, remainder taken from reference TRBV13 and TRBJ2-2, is AAGVIQSPRHLIKEKRETATLKCYPIPRHDTVYWYQQGPGQDPQFLISFYEKMQSDKGSIPDRFSAQQFSDYHSELNMSSLELGDSALYFCASSAGQGGNGELFFGEGSRLTVL.

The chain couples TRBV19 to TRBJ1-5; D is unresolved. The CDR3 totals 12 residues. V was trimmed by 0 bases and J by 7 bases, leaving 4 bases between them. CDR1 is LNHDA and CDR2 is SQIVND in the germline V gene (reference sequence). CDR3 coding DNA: TGTGCCAGTAGTATAGAGGGCCAGCCCCAGCATTTT. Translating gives CASSIEGQPQHF.

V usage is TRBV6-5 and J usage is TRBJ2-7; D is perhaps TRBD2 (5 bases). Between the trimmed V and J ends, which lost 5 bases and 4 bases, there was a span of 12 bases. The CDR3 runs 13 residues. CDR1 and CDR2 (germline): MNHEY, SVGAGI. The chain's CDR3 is CASSPSPKYEQYF. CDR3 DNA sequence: TGTGCCAGCAGTCCTAGCCCAAAATACGAGCAGTACTTC.

CDR3 in DNA: TGTGCCAGCAGTCCATTACCCGGGACTCTAAGCTCCGATACGCAGTATTTT. This gives the protein CASSPLPGTLSSDTQYF. The chain employs TRBV28 and TRBJ2-3; the D gene is possibly TRBD2 (6 bases). V lost 5 bases to trimming and J lost 6 bases, with 24 bases between them. This CDR3 contains 17 residues. Germline V gives CDR1 MDHEN, CDR2 SYDVKM.

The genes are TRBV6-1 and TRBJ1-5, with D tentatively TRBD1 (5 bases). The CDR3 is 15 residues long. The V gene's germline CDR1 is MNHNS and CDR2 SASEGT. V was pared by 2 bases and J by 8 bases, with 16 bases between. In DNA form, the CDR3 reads TGTGCCAGCAGTGAACGGGTGGCGTTCAGGGAGCCCCAGCATTTT. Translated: CASSERVAFREPQHF.

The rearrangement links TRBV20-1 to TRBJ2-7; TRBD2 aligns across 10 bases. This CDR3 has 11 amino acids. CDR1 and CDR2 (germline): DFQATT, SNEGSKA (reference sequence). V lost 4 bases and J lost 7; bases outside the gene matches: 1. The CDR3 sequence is CSAKLAGEQYF. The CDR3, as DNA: TGCAGTGCTAAACTAGCGGGGGAGCAGTACTTC.

The CDR3: CASSLGQYTEAFF. The CDR3 coding sequence is TGTGCCAGCAGTTTAGGACAGTACACTGAAGCTTTCTTT. The J gene is TRBJ1-1, the V gene TRBV28; TRBD1 might be the D (6 bases). With 2 bases removed from V and 3 bases from J, the gap between germline ends came to 7 bases. Germline lookup yields CDR1 MDHEN and CDR2 SYDVKM. The CDR3 is 13 amino acids.

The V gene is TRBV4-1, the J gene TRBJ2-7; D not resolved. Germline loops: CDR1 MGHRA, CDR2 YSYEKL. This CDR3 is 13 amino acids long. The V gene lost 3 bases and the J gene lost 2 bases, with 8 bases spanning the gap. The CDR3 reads CASSHLLTYEQYF. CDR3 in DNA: TGCGCCAGCAGCCACCTCCTAACCTACGAGCAGTACTTC.